The present T cell receptor beta chain was sequenced within a study of cytomegalovirus exposure and HLA in healthy donors (dated by TCRdb to 2016 to 2017). Turning to the overall study: In an earlier analysis of 587 of the donors, less than 350 Gb of sequence data and 100 million or so unique TCR beta sequences from some 170 million T cells were reported. An early release covering roughly 580 HLA-typed donors comprised about 300 gigabases of sequencing data and tens of millions of unique TCR sequences. Of the approximately 370 genotyped donors, less than 85% were placed in the genetic ancestry cluster associated with self-reported Caucasian donors. The study aimed to test whether signatures of past pathogen exposure could be identified by cataloging public T cell receptors. Using immunosequencing, the study profiled T cell repertoires from fewer than 700 subjects and related those repertoires to cytomegalovirus serostatus. Along with the approximately 700-subject first cohort, a separate validation cohort of 120 different subjects was used. High-throughput TCR immunosequencing, statistical association of individual TCRs with disease status, and machine learning were combined to predict cytomegalovirus infection status. To study patterns of TCR occurrence, a later analysis re-analyzed previously published TCR beta repertoires from 550 to 800 donors and added high-resolution HLA genotyping. In the later analysis, no new phenotypic data were used to find candidate immune exposures; instead, reliance was placed on TCR beta sequences and their occurrence across donors. An earlier analysis of approximately 500 of the donors applied high-throughput TCR beta sequencing to assess whether each TCR beta V gene segment acted as functional or pseudogenic. Donor age, sex, ethnicity and CMV serostatus were compiled alongside the repertoire data. A later genetic analysis used genome-wide SNP genotypes for about three fifths of the 666 donors, treating that subset as a discovery cohort. Every discovery cohort repertoire had been produced on one sequencing platform. HLA typing covered class I and class II loci at four-digit resolution. Typing coverage differed by locus: A, B, C, DRB1 and DQB1 were typed in roughly 620-630 donors, DQA1 in about 510, DPA1 in approximately 600, and DPB1 in 400 to 490. Four to six DR-DQ haplotypes were handled as single units for association and clustering, since linkage in the cohort was strong. Among about 410 genotyped donors of the cohort, an average of roughly 230,000 unique TCR beta nucleotide sequences was sequenced per donor, of which 15% to 20% were non-productive.

In total, 500 to 700 healthy bone marrow donors made up the cohort. At the time of sampling, every cohort member was nominally healthy, though immune exposures that went unrecorded were likely present. The donor was CMV seropositive and belonged to the group of about 290 seropositive cohort members. A peripheral blood sample was provided by each donor, and peripheral blood mononuclear cells were used for TCR beta sequencing. Genomic DNA was extracted from the blood cell samples with the Qiagen DNeasy Blood Extraction Kit. Reading the germline V gene gives CDR1 MGHRA and CDR2 YSYEKL. V is clipped by 4 bases and J by 0 bases, and the sequence between their germline boundaries is 18 bases long. The CDR3 contains 17 residues, cysteine and phenylalanine counted. CDR3 DNA is the only sequence kept; it has 51 bases, read in frame from the first base. Library prep was done by the immunoSEQ multiplex PCR assay. For the multiplex PCR, a mixture combining 60 forward primers for TCR Vbeta segments and 13 reverse primers for TCR Jbeta segments was used. The CDR3 region of rearranged TCR beta genes was amplified from genomic DNA with a multiplex PCR assay. The amplified TCR beta libraries were sequenced on the Illumina HiSeq System as 87-base-pair reads. The study's own analysis went as follows. A later analysis counted about 82 million unique TCR beta chains across the 666 repertoires, and approximately 11 million of these chains were shared by at least two donors. A nearest-neighbor algorithm error-corrected the raw reads and collapsed the reads into unique sequences, merging closely related sequences to remove PCR and sequencing errors. Alignment of CDR3 sequences to IMGT reference sequences was used to assign V, D and J gene segments. For a sequence to be retained, a match of at least six nucleotides to both a V gene segment and a J gene segment was required. Rearrangements were classified as productive when the CDR3 lacked stop codons and remained in frame with V and J, and all other rearrangements were classified as non-productive. CDR3 was defined according to IMGT convention as the region running from the second conserved V-encoded cysteine to the conserved J-encoded phenylalanine. The earlier analysis of roughly 590 of the donors excluded any sequence lacking an unambiguous match to a single V gene segment. In an earlier analysis of approximately 550 of the donors, V segments were called functional above 56.7% productive rearrangements and were called segregating when the between-donor standard deviation exceeded 5%. To diagnose cytomegalovirus status from the catalog of TCR beta chain sequences, a statistical classification framework was built. In a later analysis, V and J genes were assigned by comparing TCR nucleotide sequences against IMGT/GENE-DB human TR gene sequences. Using the TCRdist pipeline, a later analysis assigned CDR3 sequences along with most-parsimonious VDJ recombination scenarios. In a later analysis, each TCR beta chain was defined by its CDR3 amino acid sequence together with its V-gene family, and reads without a unique V-gene family were excluded. A later analysis removed 500 to 650 highly shared, low-generation-probability nucleotide sequences to deal with suspected cross-contamination and a sequencing artifact. In a later analysis, a clonal expansion index for each public chain was calculated from normalized within-repertoire ranks of inferred template counts. In a later analysis, generation probabilities were computed with a VDJ recombination model fitted to out-of-frame rearrangements, and the resulting probabilities were checked against IGoR. In a later analysis, TCR-TCR, TCR-HLA and TCR-CMV co-occurrence was scored with hypergeometric tests, and a repertoire-size bias correction was applied to TCR pairs. A later analysis estimated false discovery rates by permuting HLA or CMV assignments 20 times. In a later analysis, co-occurring TCRs were grouped using DBSCAN, with TCRdist sequence similarity added in when clustering inside HLA-allele-positive subsets. For co-occurrence clustering, repertoires with fewer than 30,000 or more than 120,000 public chains were excluded, along with five repertoires with anomalous nucleotide sharing. The table was pulled from immuneACCESS by TCRdb, which kept in-frame rearrangements only. Such tables lose some clones; where checked, under half of the loss comes from unresolved V genes, and the rest has no known cause. D and trimming were read from the DNA, whereas the V and J calls and clone size are those reported in that table. Within this sample are about 150,000 clones, with approximately 84% of them counted one time only. Under 5% of the sample is taken by the ten largest.

Summary of the overall study and its limitations: A further reported finding was that TCR beta sequences accurately predicted the HLA-A and HLA-B alleles for most subjects in the first cohort. Because HLA typing was missing for some donors at each locus, association tests included only the typed subset. In a later genetic analysis, fewer N-insertions in productive TCRs were reported among donors in an Asian-associated ancestry cluster than the roughly 700-donor mean. A later analysis reported that several top co-occurrence clusters appeared linked to parvovirus B19, influenza, CMV and Epstein-Barr virus. This cohort had only TCR beta chains sequenced, and the lack of alpha or paired-chain data limited which features could be detected. A later genetic analysis associated a missense DCLRE1C variant with V-gene and J-gene trimming of TCR beta chains, and an independent cohort replicated the association. A later analysis found that TCR association rates varied across HLA loci, with DRB1 alleles showing the most associated TCRs and HLA-C alleles the fewest. The sequencing pipeline was judged likely to have produced a cluster of highly shared sequence variants as a technical artifact. While some public TCRs were present in many individuals, most TCR sequences turned up only very rarely across donors. The study listed 150 to 200 TCR beta chains as associated with cytomegalovirus. Because counts were too low, seventeen rarely observed V segments, including chromosome 9 orphons, were excluded from the earlier analysis of several hundred of the donors. Correlated functional status among segregating V segments might reflect linkage disequilibrium, but an unknown experimental factor could not be ruled out. Sequencing depth was assumed to be roughly uniform across donors in the presence/absence analyses, though that assumption may not hold. At a false discovery rate of 0.05, a later analysis linked 15,000 to 20,000 TCR beta sequences to specific HLA alleles. Strong co-occurrence of HLA alleles, especially DR and DQ, made assigning TCR associations to individual alleles difficult. Some IMGT-functional V segments, including TRBV6-2 and TRBV6-3, could not be told apart with the 87-base-pair reads, so those segments were excluded. In vitro tests confirmed that a few of the cytomegalovirus-associated TCR beta chains recognize cytomegalovirus antigens. It was suggested by the authors that the approach could potentially be generalized to other disease states and immunological phenotypes. For the cohort, immune exposure information was limited to CMV serostatus. Cytomegalovirus status was reported to be diagnosed by the classifier with high specificity and sensitivity in both the original and validation cohorts. In an earlier analysis of 587 of the donors, most TCR beta V segments appeared in productive rearrangements about 87% or about 30% of the time, broadly matching IMGT annotations. A later analysis found that most CMV-associated TCR beta chains appeared HLA-restricted, with HLA associations seemingly driven largely by CMV exposure. In a later analysis, HLA-associated TCR beta chains were found to be more clonally expanded and to have lower generation probabilities than equally common non-associated chains.

Note on this clone: This clone's antigen is unknown. Base qualities were left out, and no much larger clone turns up one base away.

The sequenced sample consisted of PBMCs. The chain couples TRBV4-1 to TRBJ1-2; perhaps TRBD1 is the D gene, with 6 bases matching. The origin of this receptor is a girl between 10 and 17 years old in good health and CMV-seropositive. The CDR3 reads as follows: CASSLHPDRQPNYGYTF. The base sequence is TGCGCCAGCAGCCTCCACCCAGACAGGCAGCCTAACTATGGCTACACCTTC.